The clone carrying this TCR beta chain has more than one count but fewer than ten. These data belong to a study of blood T cell repertoires in COVID-19. For the study at large: From the United States, Italy and Spain came samples of acute and convalescent COVID-19.

Original analysis: It was from reference gene primer amplification that nucleated cell counts were estimated. Assay used: immunoSEQ multiplex PCR; TCRdb lists only in-frame clones, some missing. D and trimming were read from the DNA, whereas the V and J calls and clone size are those reported in that table. The table records about 160,000 clones, 75% to 90% of them present only once. This clonotype was sampled from a woman older than 75 with active or convalescent COVID-19. Sample: peripheral blood.

The CDR3 DNA follows: TGTGCCAGCAGTGGGACATTCCTAAACTCCTACGAGCAGTACTTC. Translating it yields CASSGTFLNSYEQYF. The rearrangement joins TRBV2 to TRBJ2-7; D may be TRBD1 (5 bases). Germline CDR1 SNHLY, CDR2 FYNNEI. The CDR3 consists of 15 residues. Trimming cost V 4 bases and J 0 bases, with 13 bases left between them.